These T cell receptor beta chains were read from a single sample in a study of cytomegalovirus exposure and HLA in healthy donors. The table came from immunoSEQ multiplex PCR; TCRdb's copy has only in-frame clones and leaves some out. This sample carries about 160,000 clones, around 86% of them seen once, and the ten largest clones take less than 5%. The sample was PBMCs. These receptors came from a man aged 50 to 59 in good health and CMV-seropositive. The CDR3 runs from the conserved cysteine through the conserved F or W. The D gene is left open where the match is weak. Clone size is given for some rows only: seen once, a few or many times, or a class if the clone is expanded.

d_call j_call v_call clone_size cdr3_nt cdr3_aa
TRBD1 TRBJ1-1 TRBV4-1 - TGCGCCAGCAGCCACCCTACCGGGACAGGCAAAAGACCTTTCTTT CASSHPTGTGKRPFF
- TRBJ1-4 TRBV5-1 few TGCGCCAGCAGCTTGGGACATAGTGCAACTAATGAAAAACTGTTTTTT CASSLGHSATNEKLFF
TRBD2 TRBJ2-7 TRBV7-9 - TGTGCCAGCAGTCCCACCGCTACTAGCGGGAGATCCTACGAGCAGTACTTC CASSPTATSGRSYEQYF
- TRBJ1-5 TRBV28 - TGTGCCAGCAGTTTTTTATCCAGGGGCAATCAGCCCCAGCATTTT CASSFLSRGNQPQHF
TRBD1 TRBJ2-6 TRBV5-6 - TGTGCCAGCAGCCTCTGGACAGGGAGAACTGGGGCCAACGTCCTGACTTTC CASSLWTGRTGANVLTF
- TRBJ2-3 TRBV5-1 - TGCGCCAGCAGCTTGGCCGGGAGCGGCACAGATACGCAGTATTTT CASSLAGSGTDTQYF
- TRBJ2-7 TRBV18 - TGTGCCAGCTCACCCGACAGAGGCGAGCAGTACTTC CASSPDRGEQYF
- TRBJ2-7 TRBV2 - TGTGCCAGCAGTGAGGAGTTGGGGCCCTACGAGCAGTACTTC CASSEELGPYEQYF
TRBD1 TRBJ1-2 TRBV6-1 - TGTGCCAGCAGTGAAGGACAGGGGGAGGGATATGGCTACACCTTC CASSEGQGEGYGYTF
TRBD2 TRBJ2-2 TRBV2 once TGTGCCAGCTTTAGCGGGAGAGGCACCGGGGAGCTGTTTTTT CASFSGRGTGELFF
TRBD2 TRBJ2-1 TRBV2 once TGTGCCAGCAGTGATCGGACTAGCGGGAGAGGGCCGGGTAATGAGCAGTTCTTC CASSDRTSGRGPGNEQFF
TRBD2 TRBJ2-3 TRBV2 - TGTGCCAGCAGTGGATTAGCGGGAGGGACAGATACGCAGTATTTT CASSGLAGGTDTQYF
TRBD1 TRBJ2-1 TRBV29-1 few TGCAGCCTTCGGACAGGGATGTACAATGAGCAGTTCTTC CSLRTGMYNEQFF
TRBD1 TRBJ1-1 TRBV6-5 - TGTGCCAGCAGAAGAGGACAGGAGAACACTGAAGCTTTCTTT CASRRGQENTEAFF
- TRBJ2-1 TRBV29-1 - TGCAGCGTTGGCGGGATCAACTATGAGCAGTTCTTC CSVGGINYEQFF
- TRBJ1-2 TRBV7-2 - TGTGCCAGCAGCTTCAGGGGCGGGCCAGGGACCTACTATGGCTACACCTTC CASSFRGGPGTYYGYTF
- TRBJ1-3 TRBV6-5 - TGTGCCAGCAGTTACACGGGGACAACTGGAAACACCATATATTTT CASSYTGTTGNTIYF
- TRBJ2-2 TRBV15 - TGTGCCACCAGCAGAGACCCGGGAGCGGTCGGGGAGCTGTTTTTT CATSRDPGAVGELFF
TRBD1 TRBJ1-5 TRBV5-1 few TGCGCCAGCAGTTTGGACGGGACAGCAGATCAGCCCCAGCATTTT CASSLDGTADQPQHF
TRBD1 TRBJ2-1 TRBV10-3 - TGTGCCATCAGTGCGCGGGGACAGGGCGTATTGAATGAGCAGTTCTTC CAISARGQGVLNEQFF
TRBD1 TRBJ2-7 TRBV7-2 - TGTGCCAGCAGCGCACAGGGGAGAGTATACGAGCAGTACTTC CASSAQGRVYEQYF
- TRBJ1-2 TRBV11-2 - TGTGCCAGCAGCTTGATGAGATTCTATGGCTACACCTTC CASSLMRFYGYTF
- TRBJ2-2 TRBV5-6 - TGTGCCAGCAGCTTCGGGTTGGGAGTGAACACCGGGGAGCTGTTTTTT CASSFGLGVNTGELFF
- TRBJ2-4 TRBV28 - TGTGCCAGCAGTCCCCCCGGGGGGCAGACCATTCAGTACTTC CASSPPGGQTIQYF
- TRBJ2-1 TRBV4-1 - TGCGCCAGCAGCCAACGAATCGGGGACACCGACAATGAGCAGTTCTTC CASSQRIGDTDNEQFF